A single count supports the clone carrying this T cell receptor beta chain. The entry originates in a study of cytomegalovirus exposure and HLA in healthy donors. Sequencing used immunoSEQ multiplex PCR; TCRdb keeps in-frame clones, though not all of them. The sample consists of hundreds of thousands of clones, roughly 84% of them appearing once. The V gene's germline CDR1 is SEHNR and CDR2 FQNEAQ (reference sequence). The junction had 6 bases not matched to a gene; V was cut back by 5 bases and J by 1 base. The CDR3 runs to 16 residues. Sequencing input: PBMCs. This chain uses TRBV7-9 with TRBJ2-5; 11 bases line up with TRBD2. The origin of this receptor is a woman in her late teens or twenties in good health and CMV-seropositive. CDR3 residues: CASSLTGTSGQETQYF. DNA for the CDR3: TGTGCCAGCAGCCTAACCGGGACTAGCGGCCAAGAGACCCAGTACTTC.